This T cell receptor (beta chain) was observed in a study of blood T cells in healthy people across ages. CDR1 is SGHVS, CDR2 FQNEAQ, per germline. The CDR3 has 17 residues. Germline trimming cut 5 bases from V and 1 base from J; bases unmatched to any gene: 11. This clonotype has a handful of counts. The antigen is undetermined. Study outcomes and limitations: Strongly correlated with naive T cell percentage was TCR beta diversity. Unsorted PBMCs ruled out conclusive naive versus antigen-experienced comparison. Comparison with aged donors showed that long-lived donors had more naive CD4+ cells and higher diversity.

Using a J-beta primer mix together with a sample-barcoded 5' primer, a second PCR was run for roughly 7 to 11 cycles. TCRdb re-called the 5' RACE reads with MiXCR, one entry per CDR3 protein. The sample carries some 1.5 million distinct CDR3 sequences, about 30% recorded once. Specimen: blood. This sequence originates from a woman in her twenties or thirties in good health. This rearrangement joins TRBV7-8 to TRBJ1-2; 9 bases are shared with TRBD1. Written as DNA, the CDR3 is TGTGCCAGCAGCCTTGGGGGAGGGACAGGGAATAACTATGGCTACACCTTC. Protein product: CASSLGGGTGNNYGYTF.